A single T cell receptor beta chain is shown here with its context. Germline trimming cut 5 bases from V and 1 base from J; bases unmatched to any gene: 10. CDR3 length: 17 residues. CDR1 is LNHDA, CDR2 SQIVND, per germline (reference sequence). TCRdb's table, derived via immunoSEQ multiplex PCR, lists solely in-frame clones and lacks some. Found here are tens of thousands of clones, about nine tenths of them singletons; the top ten hold roughly 2.6%. This sample is drawn from a study of PD-1 blockade in classical Hodgkin lymphoma. Exposure to brentuximab vedotin varied, and each patient had relapsed following autologous stem cell transplantation.

This sequence was found in a human donor with classical Hodgkin lymphoma. V and J are TRBV19 and TRBJ2-2, with 7 bases lining up with TRBD1. This sample comprised peripheral blood mononuclear cells (PBMCs), obtained at baseline. The CDR3 sequence: CASSHLPRGWNTGELFF. Written as DNA, the CDR3 is TGTGCCAGTAGTCACCTCCCCAGGGGGTGGAACACCGGGGAGCTGTTTTTT.